What follows are 18 T cell receptor beta chains derived from one specimen sequenced in a study of blood T cell repertoires in COVID-19. TCRdb's table, derived via immunoSEQ multiplex PCR, lists solely in-frame clones and lacks some. The top ten clones hold approximately 2.6% of a sample with about 170,000 clones, just under 85% of them seen once. Sequencing used peripheral blood. These receptors originate from a woman older than 75 with COVID-19, enrolled during active disease.

This chain links TRBV7-2 with TRBJ1-6, with 7 bases lining up with TRBD1. Per germline, CDR1 SGHTA and CDR2 FQGNSA. With 7 bases clipped from V and 5 bases from J, the junction kept 8 bases outside the gene matches. The CDR3 sequence is 15 residues long. CDR3 sequence reads: CASNTPTGDNSPLHF. The CDR3 DNA follows: TGTGCCAGCAACACCCCCACAGGGGATAATTCACCCCTCCACTTT.

The genes are TRBV7-2 and TRBJ2-2; the match to TRBD2 covers 8 bases. V trimming: 5 bases; J trimming: 4 bases; junction bases outside the gene matches: 9. The CDR3 sequence is 16 residues long. Germline assignment: CDR1 SGHTA and CDR2 FQGNSA. The chain's CDR3 is CASSRLAGGVTGELFF. Here the CDR3 DNA reads TGTGCCAGCAGCCGCCTAGCGGGTGGGGTCACCGGGGAGCTGTTTTTT.

This chain connects TRBV20-1 to TRBJ1-5; D is undetermined. Trimming took off 3 bases at V and 6 bases at J, with 24 bases between the two ends. Germline values: CDR1 DFQATT, CDR2 SNEGSKA (reference sequence). This CDR3 is 17 amino acids long. Here the CDR3 DNA reads TGCAGTGCTAGTCTGCAACCATGGGCAATAGTTGGTCAGCCCCAGCATTTT. This sequence encodes CSASLQPWAIVGQPQHF.

The chain links TRBV7-2 to TRBJ2-4, with a possible D match to TRBD1 (7 bases). V lost 4 bases and J lost 11, with 9 bases in between. Germline V gives CDR1 SGHTA, CDR2 FQGNSA. This CDR3 has 11 amino acids. This chain's CDR3 is CASSSGGLQYF. The CDR3 DNA sequence: TGTGCCAGCAGCTCAGGGGGGCTTCAGTACTTC.

This clone was observed a handful of times. The rearrangement links TRBV2 to TRBJ1-5; 9 bases fit TRBD1. The germline gives CDR1 SNHLY, CDR2 FYNNEI. The CDR3 is 16 amino acids. V lost 5 bases to trimming and J lost 7 bases; unmatched junction nucleotides: 12. This chain's CDR3 is CASSYGTGLTEQPQHF. CDR3 nucleotides: TGTGCCAGCAGTTACGGGACAGGGCTCACCGAACAGCCCCAGCATTTT.

V and J are TRBV25-1 and TRBJ2-2; perhaps TRBD1 as D (6 bases). CDR1 is MGHDK and CDR2 is SYGVNS in the germline V gene. V lost 2 bases and J 3 bases, leaving 7 bases between the germline ends. The CDR3 loop spans 14 amino acids. The CDR3 sequence: CASSEDRYTGELFF. CDR3 in DNA: TGTGCCAGCAGTGAAGACAGGTACACCGGGGAGCTGTTTTTT.

The V and J genes are TRBV11-1 and TRBJ2-2, with D possibly matching TRBD1 (6 bases). The germline V gene has CDR1 SGHAT and CDR2 FQDESV (reference sequence). V was cut by 5 bases and J by 4 bases, with 14 bases left in between. This CDR3 has 15 amino acids. CDR3 residues: CASSLRGISTGELFF. The CDR3 coding sequence is TGTGCCAGCAGCCTCAGGGGAATAAGCACCGGGGAGCTGTTTTTT.

In its sample, this clone was seen once. The chain joins TRBV10-3 to TRBJ1-5; no firm D call. The germline gives CDR1 ENHRY, CDR2 SYGVKD. The CDR3 is 14 amino acids. Trimming removed 0 bases at V and 5 bases at J, with 8 bases between. The CDR3 region has the DNA TGTGCCATCAGTGAGTCGAACGGGTATCAGCCCCAGCATTTT. It specifies CAISESNGYQPQHF.

The rearrangement uses TRBV28 and TRBJ2-1; 8 nucleotides line up with TRBD2. The CDR3 extends over 16 amino acids. Germline trimming cut 3 bases from V and 8 bases from J; bases unmatched to any gene: 12. From germline, CDR1 is MDHEN and CDR2 SYDVKM. CDR3 bases: TGTGCCAGCAGTTTCTGGCCTAGCGGGCCCGGCGATGAGCAGTTCTTC. Translation: CASSFWPSGPGDEQFF. The entire variable domain, with the rest obtained from reference TRBV28 and TRBJ2-1, is as follows: DVKVTQSSRYLVKRTGEKVFLECVQDMDHENMFWYRQDPGLGLRLIYFSYDVKMKEKGDIPEGYSVSREKKERFSLILESASTNQTSMYLCASSFWPSGPGDEQFFGPGTRLTVL.

As regards this clone: The same CDR3 also results from other DNA sequences found in this sample. The V call is TRBV5-1, the J call TRBJ2-7; D possibly corresponds to TRBD1 (6 bases). Trimming shortened V by 2 bases and J by 0 bases, and 9 bases separated the two germline ends. Germline CDR1 reads SGHRS; CDR2 reads YFSETQ. The CDR3 totals 14 residues. The DNA for the CDR3 is TGCGCCAGCAGCTTACAGGGCCCCTCCTACGAGCAGTACTTC. Protein: CASSLQGPSYEQYF.

V gene TRBV10-3 combines with J gene TRBJ1-2; 10 positions agree with TRBD1. CDR3 length equals 13 residues. Germline lookup yields CDR1 ENHRY and CDR2 SYGVKD. V shed 10 bases and J 8 bases; nucleotides not matched to a gene: 10. The CDR3, as DNA: TGTGCCACCAGACAGGGGGCAGTTGGCGGCTACACCTTC. This gives the protein CATRQGAVGGYTF.

This clone has only one observation. V gene TRBV9 combines with J gene TRBJ1-3; TRBD1 matches at 9 bases. Germline V gene lookup returns CDR1 SGDLS and CDR2 YYNGEE. The CDR3 has 19 residues. With V trimmed by 2 bases and J by 0 bases, 12 bases remained unmatched. CDR3 in amino acids: CASSVFSGTGTFSGNTIYF. The CDR3 DNA is TGTGCCAGCAGCGTCTTTTCCGGGACAGGGACATTCTCTGGAAACACCATATATTTT.

The chain has TRBV2 and TRBJ1-2; D unclear. V was trimmed by 2 bases and J by 1 base, leaving 11 bases between them. Per the germline V gene, CDR1 is SNHLY and CDR2 is FYNNEI. The CDR3 runs to 15 residues. CDR3 coding DNA: TGTGCCAGCAGTGAATCCCCCGCACTTAACTATGGCTACACCTTC. Translating gives CASSESPALNYGYTF.

This chain joins TRBV5-3 and TRBJ1-4; maybe TRBD1 (5 bases). TRBV5-3 is an ORF for which the function is uncertain. The CDR3 loop spans 17 amino acids. Trimming shortened V by 0 bases and J by 0 bases, and 12 bases separated the two germline ends. The CDR3: CARSLVGGVATNEKLFF. The CDR3 DNA follows: TGTGCCAGAAGCTTGGTGGGGGGAGTGGCAACTAATGAAAAACTGTTTTTT.

This chain links TRBV7-5 with TRBJ1-1; the table's D call, TRBD1, was not checked against the DNA. TRBV7-5 constitutes a pseudogene. This CDR3 is built from 17 residues. The CDR3 sequence: CARSSDRAGIRNTEAFF. CDR3 coding DNA: TGTGCCAGAAGCTCCGACAGGGCCGGCATCAGGAACACTGAAGCTTTCTTT.

V gene TRBV5-1 combines with J gene TRBJ2-2, with D perhaps matching TRBD2 (5 bases). There are 15 residues in the CDR3. The germline V gene encodes CDR1 SGHRS and CDR2 YFSETQ. The V gene lost 1 base and the J gene lost 3 bases, with 10 bases spanning the gap. The CDR3 DNA sequence: TGCGCCAGCAGCTTGAGTCTAGCAGACACCGGGGAGCTGTTTTTT. Its translation: CASSLSLADTGELFF.

V is TRBV6-2 or TRBV6-3 and J is TRBJ2-2; TRBD2 agrees at 7 bases. CDR1 and CDR2 from the germline V gene are MNHEY and SVGEGT. V was pared by 4 bases and J by 6 bases, with 14 bases of the junction left unmatched. CDR3 size: 17 residues. In nucleotides, the CDR3 is TGTGCCAGCAGTTCTCTTCGGAGGGAGGGCCGGGCCGGGGAGCTGTTTTTT. Amino acid sequence: CASSSLRREGRAGELFF.

J is TRBJ1-3 and V is TRBV11-1; maybe TRBD1 (6 bases). The CDR3 contains 16 residues. Germline loops: CDR1 SGHAT, CDR2 FQDESV (reference sequence). Trimming pared 5 bases from V and 0 bases from J, leaving 14 bases between. DNA of the CDR3: TGTGCCAGCAGCCTTGAGGACAGAACCTCTGGAAACACCATATATTTT. Its protein product is CASSLEDRTSGNTIYF.